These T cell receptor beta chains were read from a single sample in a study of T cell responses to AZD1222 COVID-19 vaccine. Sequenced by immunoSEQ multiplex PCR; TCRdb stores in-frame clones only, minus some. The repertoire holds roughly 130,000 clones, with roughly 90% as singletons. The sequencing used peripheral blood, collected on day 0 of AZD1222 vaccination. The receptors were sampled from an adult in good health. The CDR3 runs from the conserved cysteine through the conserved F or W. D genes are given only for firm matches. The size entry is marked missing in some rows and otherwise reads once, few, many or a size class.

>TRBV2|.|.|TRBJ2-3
TGTGCCAGCAGGGACTACGGGTCAACAGATACGCAGTATTTT
CASRDYGSTDTQYF
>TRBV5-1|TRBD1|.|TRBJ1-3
TGCGCCAGCAGTTTAAGTCGGGACAGCTCTGGAAACACCATATATTTT
CASSLSRDSSGNTIYF
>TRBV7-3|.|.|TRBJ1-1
TGTGCCAGCAGCCCCGCTAGAACAGAATTAGCTTTCTTT
CASSPARTELAFF
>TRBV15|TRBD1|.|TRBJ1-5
TGTGCCACCAGTCGAACAGGGGGGGAAAATCAGCCCCAGCATTTT
CATSRTGGENQPQHF
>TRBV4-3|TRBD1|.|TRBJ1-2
TGCGCCAGCAGCCAAGATTTTGGGACAGTCGGTGGCTACACCTTC
CASSQDFGTVGGYTF
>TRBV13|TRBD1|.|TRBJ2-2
TGTGCCAGCAGCCCAGGGGGCACCGGGGAGCTGTTTTTT
CASSPGGTGELFF
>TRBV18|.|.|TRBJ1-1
TGTGCCAGCTCACGTGAGGATATGAACACTGAAGCTTTCTTT
CASSREDMNTEAFF
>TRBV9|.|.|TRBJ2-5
TGTGCCAGCAGCGTAGGACTGACGGTGGAGACCCAGTACTTC
CASSVGLTVETQYF
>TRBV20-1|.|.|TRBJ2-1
TGCAGTGCTAGAGATTATGAGCAGTTCTTC
CSARDYEQFF
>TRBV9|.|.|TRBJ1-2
TGTGCCAGCAGCGTACAGGGCTTGGACTATGGCTACACCTTC
CASSVQGLDYGYTF
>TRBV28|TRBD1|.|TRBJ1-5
TGTGCCAGCCGGGACAGCCCTAATCAGCCCCAGCATTTT
CASRDSPNQPQHF
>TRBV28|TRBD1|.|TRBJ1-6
TGTGCCAGCAGTTTATATGGGACAGCTAATTCACCCCTCCACTTT
CASSLYGTANSPLHF
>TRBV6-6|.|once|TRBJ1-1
TGTGCCAGCAGTAAAAAGGGACGGGAAGCTTTCTTT
CASSKKGREAFF
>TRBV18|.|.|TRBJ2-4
TGTGCCAGCTCACCATCTACCAGGGATGACATTCAGTACTTC
CASSPSTRDDIQYF
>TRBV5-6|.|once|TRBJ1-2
TGTGCCAGCAGCTTTTGGGGTGGGGGCTACACCTTC
CASSFWGGGYTF
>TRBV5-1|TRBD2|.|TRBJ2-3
TGCGCCAGCAGCTTGCATAGCGGGGGGACTAGCACAGATACGCAGTATTTT
CASSLHSGGTSTDTQYF
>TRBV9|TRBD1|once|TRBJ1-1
TGTGCCAGCAGCCCGGGACAGGGGGTGAGGAACACTGAAGCTTTCTTT
CASSPGQGVRNTEAFF
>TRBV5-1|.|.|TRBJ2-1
TGCGCCAGCAGCCCTCGGGGAGCGAGCTCCTACAATGAGCAGTTCTTC
CASSPRGASSYNEQFF
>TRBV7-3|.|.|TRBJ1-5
TGTGCCAGGGGCCAAAACAATCAGCCCCAGCATTTT
CARGQNNQPQHF
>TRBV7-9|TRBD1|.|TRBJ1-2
TGTGCCAGCAGCACCGGGACAGGCTATGGCTACACCTTC
CASSTGTGYGYTF
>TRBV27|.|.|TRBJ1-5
TGTGCCAGCAGTCTGCTTGAGTGGCACCAGCCCCAGCATTTT
CASSLLEWHQPQHF